This entry lists 21 T cell receptor beta chains sequenced from one sample in a study of CD8 T cells in ankylosing spondylitis. Study-level findings and limits: Apparently characteristic of ankylosing spondylitis blood was a TCR beta motif (roughly 8 highly homologous variants).

These receptors lack a known antigen. MiXCR was run by TCRdb on the 5' RACE reads, yielding one entry per CDR3 protein. The sample has roughly 440,000 distinct CDR3 sequences, under 20% seen once. The specimen sequenced was blood, either unsorted or a sorted T cell fraction (not recorded which). The source is a male donor with ankylosing spondylitis.

The genes are TRBV20-1 and TRBJ2-7, with 15 bases fitting TRBD2. Trimming cost V 3 bases and J 3 bases; bases outside gene matches: 6. CDR3 length: 16 amino acids. Germline V lookup: CDR1 DFQATT, CDR2 SNEGSKA (reference sequence). The CDR3 reads CSASEGLAGGHYEQYF. For the CDR3, the DNA is TGCAGTGCTAGTGAGGGACTAGCGGGAGGTCACTACGAGCAGTACTTC.

This clonotype was counted a few times. The genes are TRBV12-3 or TRBV12-4 and TRBJ1-1, with D hard to call. The CDR3 has 15 residues. V was shortened by 5 bases and J by 1 base, with 14 bases between the two germline ends. The CDR3, as DNA: TGTGCCAGCAGTGGTGTACGGGGAACGAACACTGAAGCTTTCTTT. Translated, it gives CASSGVRGTNTEAFF.

This clonotype was found a few times. This rearrangement joins TRBV6-1 to TRBJ2-5, with 12 bases that match TRBD2. With 7 bases clipped from V and 4 bases from J, the junction kept 7 bases outside the gene matches. This CDR3 contains 15 residues. Germline V gene lookup returns CDR1 MNHNS and CDR2 SASEGT. CDR3 protein: CASKTAGLAGETQYF. The CDR3 nucleotides are TGTGCCAGCAAGACGGCGGGACTAGCGGGAGAGACCCAGTACTTC.

This clonotype was seen a few times. The chain links TRBV20-1 to TRBJ1-2; TRBD1 is a possible D gene (6 bases). The germline CDR1 and CDR2 sequences are DFQATT and SNEGSKA (reference sequence). This CDR3 has 16 amino acids. Trimming pared 0 bases from V and 4 bases from J, leaving 18 bases between. This CDR3 is CSARDTLTGRGYGYTF. CDR3 DNA: TGCAGTGCTAGAGATACTTTAACAGGGCGAGGCTATGGCTACACCTTC.

The chain carries TRBV2 and TRBJ2-2; D not certain. Germline V gene data show CDR1 as SNHLY and CDR2 as FYNNEI. The CDR3 sequence is 15 residues long. V lost 4 bases and J lost 2, with 11 bases in between. CDR3 amino acids: CASSVVAINTGELFF. CDR3 bases: TGTGCCAGCAGTGTGGTAGCAATCAACACCGGGGAGCTGTTTTTT.

This rearrangement joins TRBV20-1 to TRBJ2-5, with D tentatively TRBD2 (5 bases). The CDR3 is 12 residues long. Trimming shortened V by 1 base and J by 7 bases, and 10 bases separated the two germline ends. CDR1 is DFQATT and CDR2 is SNEGSKA in the germline V gene (reference sequence). CDR3 in amino acids: CSARALAGTQYF. Written as DNA, the CDR3 is TGCAGTGCTAGAGCCCTAGCAGGGACCCAGTACTTC.

The chain links TRBV28 to TRBJ1-5; D unclear. The CDR3 is 14 residues long. V dropped 1 base and J dropped 4 bases, with 8 bases sitting between them. The V gene's germline CDR1 is MDHEN and CDR2 SYDVKM. The CDR3 sequence: CASSLLLRNQPQHF. The CDR3, as DNA: TGTGCCAGCAGTTTATTACTTAGGAATCAGCCCCAGCATTTT.

This clonotype occurred once. This chain uses TRBV9 with TRBJ1-5; possibly TRBD1 for D (6 bases). Trimming shortened V by 3 bases and J by 4 bases, and 14 bases separated the two germline ends. Germline V lookup: CDR1 SGDLS, CDR2 YYNGEE. The CDR3 has 15 amino acids. This CDR3 is CASSAQGLSNQPQHF. CDR3 DNA sequence: TGTGCCAGCAGCGCCCAGGGGTTAAGTAATCAGCCCCAGCATTTT.

This chain joins TRBV7-9 and TRBJ2-1; 12 nucleotides agree with TRBD2. This CDR3 spans 15 amino acids. With 5 bases clipped from V and 4 bases from J, the junction kept 3 bases outside the gene matches. Germline V CDR1 and CDR2: SEHNR, FQNEAQ (reference sequence). The CDR3 loop reads CASSPTSGRYNEQFF. For the CDR3, the DNA is TGTGCCAGCAGCCCCACTAGCGGGAGGTACAATGAGCAGTTCTTC.

The chain carries TRBV4-1 and TRBJ1-5, with D tentatively TRBD1 (6 bases). Trimming cost V 0 bases and J 4 bases, with 10 bases left between them. This CDR3 region has 15 residues. CDR1 and CDR2 from the germline V gene are MGHRA and YSYEKL. CDR3 loop: CASSQERGGNQPQHF. In nucleotides, the CDR3 is TGCGCCAGCAGCCAAGAAAGAGGGGGAAATCAGCCCCAGCATTTT.

This chain connects TRBV28 to TRBJ2-3; unclear D gene. Germline V gene data show CDR1 as MDHEN and CDR2 as SYDVKM. The CDR3 consists of 13 residues. Trimming pared 5 bases from V and 6 bases from J, leaving 12 bases between. The CDR3 region has the DNA TGTGCCAGCAGTGGCCCTAGGCCCGATACGCAGTATTTT. Its translation: CASSGPRPDTQYF.

This clonotype was counted only a few times. This rearrangement joins TRBV5-1 to TRBJ2-1; possibly TRBD1 for D (6 bases). This CDR3 spans 14 amino acids. Germline-derived CDR1 and CDR2 are SGHRS and YFSETQ. V lost 6 bases and J 4 bases, leaving 14 bases between the germline ends. CDR3 DNA sequence: TGCGCCAGCACAGGGGCTGTGTCGTACAATGAGCAGTTCTTC. Translation gives CASTGAVSYNEQFF.

This rearrangement joins TRBV11-2 to TRBJ2-5; D remains ambiguous. This CDR3 region has 15 residues. Germline V gene sequence: CDR1 SGHAT, CDR2 FQNNGV. V was clipped by 5 bases and J by 2 bases, with 15 bases between them. CDR3 sequence: CASSPRSPIQETQYF. The CDR3 DNA follows: TGTGCCAGCAGCCCTCGCAGTCCCATACAAGAGACCCAGTACTTC.

The chain links TRBV5-1 to TRBJ2-5; D call uncertain. V lost 3 bases and J lost 5, with 11 bases in between. CDR1 and CDR2 (germline): SGHRS, YFSETQ. CDR3 length equals 13 residues. CDR3 DNA: TGCGCCAGCAGCTCTGGACCCGGGGAGACCCAGTACTTC. It specifies CASSSGPGETQYF.

The CDR3 spells CASSATGGVGNTIYF. For the CDR3, the DNA is TGTGCCAGCAGCGCGACAGGGGGTGTCGGAAACACCATATATTTT. The V call is TRBV7-3, the J call TRBJ1-3, with 9 bases fitting TRBD1. Germline trimming cut 5 bases from V and 4 bases from J; bases unmatched to any gene: 6. This CDR3 region has 15 residues. In germline, CDR1 is SGHTA, CDR2 FQGTGA.

The gene calls are TRBV5-1 and TRBJ2-1, with 9 bases lining up with TRBD1. V was pared by 4 bases and J by 2 bases, with 4 bases of the junction left unmatched. The CDR3 sequence is 15 residues long. Per the germline V gene, CDR1 is SGHRS and CDR2 is YFSETQ. CDR3 sequence: CASSQQGATYNEQFF. DNA of the CDR3: TGCGCCAGCAGCCAACAGGGGGCCACCTACAATGAGCAGTTCTTC.

The genes are TRBV4-1 and TRBJ1-4; a weak D match, TRBD1 (6 bases). Per germline, CDR1 MGHRA and CDR2 YSYEKL. The CDR3 is 15 residues long. V lost 5 bases and J lost 1, with 11 bases in between. The CDR3: CASSLTQGTNEKLFF. CDR3 DNA sequence: TGCGCCAGCAGCTTGACACAGGGAACTAATGAAAAACTGTTTTTT.

This rearrangement joins TRBV27 to TRBJ1-1; possibly TRBD1 for D (5 bases). Germline V lookup: CDR1 MNHEY, CDR2 SMNVEV (reference sequence). There are 15 residues in the CDR3. V lost 3 bases, J lost 6 bases, and 17 bases lay in between. In nucleotides, the CDR3 is TGTGCCAGCAGTTTCCGGGACCCTGGTCGGGCTGAAGCTTTCTTT. Translating it yields CASSFRDPGRAEAFF.

This clonotype showed up many times. The chain uses TRBV10-2 and TRBJ1-4, with 7 bases lining up with TRBD1. This CDR3 spans 12 amino acids. From germline, CDR1 is WSHSY and CDR2 SAAADI. V lost 9 bases and J lost 5; bases outside the gene matches: 3. This chain's CDR3 is CASSQGNEKLFF. CDR3 sequence (DNA): TGCGCCAGTTCACAGGGGAATGAAAAACTGTTTTTT.

V is TRBV12-3 or TRBV12-4 and J is TRBJ1-6; D not certain. This CDR3 spans 12 amino acids. The germline V and J ends were trimmed by 2 bases and 6 bases, with 2 bases remaining between them. CDR3 in amino acids: CASSLSNSPLHF. The DNA of the CDR3 is TGTGCCAGCAGTTTATCTAATTCACCCCTCCACTTT.

The chain employs TRBV5-1 and TRBJ1-4, with unresolved D. CDR3 size: 15 residues. The germline gives CDR1 SGHRS, CDR2 YFSETQ. Deletions cut 1 base from V and 2 bases from J, with 9 bases between. CDR3 protein: CASSLTWATNEKLFF. The DNA of the CDR3 is TGCGCCAGCAGCTTGACTTGGGCCACTAATGAAAAACTGTTTTTT.